The 21 T cell receptor beta chains below were found in one sample sequenced in a study of OX40 agonist ivuxolimab in advanced cancers. Repertoires were generated with immunoSEQ multiplex PCR, while TCRdb's copy carries only in-frame clones and drops some. The repertoire holds 45,000 or so clones, with around nine tenths as singletons. Sequenced here: CD4+ or CD8+ T cells sorted from blood, sampled in a trial of the OX40 agonist ivuxolimab. Receptors were obtained from an adult with an advanced solid tumor such as melanoma, head and neck, liver or kidney cancer.

This clone was observed a single time. This chain links TRBV7-8 with TRBJ2-7; perhaps TRBD2 as D (6 bases). The germline V gene encodes CDR1 SGHVS and CDR2 FQNEAQ. CDR3 length: 16 residues. With 4 bases removed from V and 0 bases from J, the gap between germline ends came to 16 bases. In nucleotides, the CDR3 is TGTGCCAGCAGCTCTAGAGCGGGTAAAAACTCCTACGAGCAGTACTTC. It translates to CASSSRAGKNSYEQYF.

This chain connects TRBV6-6 to TRBJ1-4; 7 nucleotides align to TRBD1. CDR1 is MNHNY and CDR2 is SVGAGI in the germline V gene (reference sequence). Trimming cost V 8 bases and J 7 bases; bases outside gene matches: 10. The CDR3 is made up of 14 amino acids. In DNA, the CDR3 is TGTGCCAGCGGCCTACAGGGGATAGTTGAAAAACTGTTTTTT. Its protein is CASGLQGIVEKLFF.

The chain employs TRBV7-3 and TRBJ2-1; the D gene is possibly TRBD2 (6 bases). CDR3 length equals 13 residues. V was shortened by 2 bases and J by 9 bases, with 11 bases between the two germline ends. CDR1 is SGHTA, CDR2 FQGTGA, per germline. The CDR3 is CASSLGGAGEQFF. DNA for the CDR3: TGTGCCAGCAGCTTAGGAGGGGCTGGTGAGCAGTTCTTC.

V is TRBV5-1 and J is TRBJ1-1, with D tentatively TRBD1 (5 bases). Germline CDR1 and CDR2: SGHRS and YFSETQ. V lost 4 bases and J 7 bases, leaving 20 bases between the germline ends. The CDR3 sequence is 15 residues long. Written as DNA, the CDR3 is TGCGCCAGCAGCGCTCCCGGGACCCTCGAGAATGAAGCTTTCTTT. It encodes CASSAPGTLENEAFF. The full variable domain, with the rest looked up from reference TRBV5-1 and TRBJ1-1, is KAGVTQTPRYLIKTRGQQVTLSCSPISGHRSVSWYQQTPGQGLQFLFEYFSETQRNKGNFPGRFSGRQFSNSRSEMNVSTLELGDSALYLCASSAPGTLENEAFFGQGTRLTVV.

The chain couples TRBV25-1 to TRBJ1-1; D is perhaps TRBD1 (5 bases). Germline V lookup: CDR1 MGHDK, CDR2 SYGVNS. The CDR3 covers 15 residues. V was trimmed by 0 bases and J by 4 bases, leaving 12 bases between them. CDR3 sequence (DNA): TGTGCCAGCAGTGAATATTCCGGAGGGGCCACTGAAGCTTTCTTT. It specifies CASSEYSGGATEAFF.

This clone was seen more than once but under ten times. The chain combines TRBV27 with TRBJ2-1; D remains ambiguous. This CDR3 has 15 residues. V lost 6 bases and J 8 bases, leaving 20 bases between the germline ends. CDR1 MNHEY and CDR2 SMNVEV come from the germline V gene (reference sequence). The CDR3 DNA is TGTGCCAGCAGCCCCGAAAACGAATGGAGTGATGAGCAGTTCTTC. This translates into CASSPENEWSDEQFF.

The genes are TRBV6-6 and TRBJ1-4; 7 nucleotides align to TRBD1. V lost 9 bases and J lost 4; bases outside the gene matches: 8. The CDR3 is made up of 14 amino acids. Germline loops: CDR1 MNHNY, CDR2 SVGAGI (reference sequence). CDR3 in amino acids: CASGVQGSNEKLFF. The DNA for the CDR3 is TGTGCCAGTGGTGTACAGGGGAGTAATGAAAAACTGTTTTTT.

The rearrangement links TRBV5-1 to TRBJ1-1; D perhaps matches TRBD1 (5 bases). V was trimmed by 4 bases and J by 3 bases, leaving 22 bases between them. The germline V gene encodes CDR1 SGHRS and CDR2 YFSETQ. The CDR3 runs 17 residues. The CDR3 coding sequence is TGCGCCAGCAGCCTCTCCCAGGGAGGTAGGGTCGACACTGAAGCTTTCTTT. It yields the protein CASSLSQGGRVDTEAFF.

This clone was counted only a few times. The rearrangement links TRBV9 to TRBJ1-2, with D perhaps TRBD1 (6 bases). Germline CDR1 SGDLS, CDR2 YYNGEE. There are 17 residues in the CDR3. Trimming cost V 4 bases and J 4 bases, with 23 bases left between them. CDR3 sequence (DNA): TGTGCCAGCAGCCTCAGGGGTGGTCCAGGGGAAGGCTATGGCTACACCTTC. This translates into CASSLRGGPGEGYGYTF.

The chain uses TRBV30 and TRBJ1-2, with 7 bases lining up with TRBD1. Per germline, CDR1 GTSNPN and CDR2 SVGIG (reference sequence). After removal of 3 bases from V and 5 bases from J, the junction contained 18 bases not matched to a gene. The CDR3 consists of 17 residues. CDR3 sequence (DNA): TGTGCCTGGAGATGGCAGGGGGACCTCCTCTTCAATTATGGCTACACCTTC. It yields the protein CAWRWQGDLLFNYGYTF. The whole variable domain, remainder taken from reference TRBV30 and TRBJ1-2, is SQTIHQWPATLVQPVGSPLSLECTVEGTSNPNLYWYRQAAGRGLQLLFYSVGIGQISSEVPQNLSASRPQDRQFILSSKKLLLSDSGFYLCAWRWQGDLLFNYGYTFGSGTRLTVV.

The chain has TRBV28 and TRBJ2-5, with D perhaps TRBD1 (6 bases). The germline V gene has CDR1 MDHEN and CDR2 SYDVKM. The V end was cut by 6 bases, the J end by 2 bases, with 13 bases between. The CDR3 spans 14 residues. The CDR3 coding sequence is TGTGCCAGCAGCGTCTACAGGGATCAAGAGACCCAGTACTTC. Amino acid sequence: CASSVYRDQETQYF.

V gene TRBV19 combines with J gene TRBJ2-7, with D hard to call. The CDR3 is 15 residues long. The germline V gene has CDR1 LNHDA and CDR2 SQIVND (reference sequence). V dropped 3 bases and J dropped 7 bases, with 19 bases sitting between them. CDR3 loop: CASSIASRRVDEQYF. CDR3 in DNA: TGTGCCAGTAGTATTGCATCCAGGAGAGTGGATGAGCAGTACTTC.

The chain has TRBV18 and TRBJ1-1, with 11 nucleotides matching TRBD1. The CDR3 sequence is 15 residues long. The germline gives CDR1 KGHSH, CDR2 LQKENI. Unmatched junction bases numbered 4, after V lost 4 bases and J lost 3 bases. The CDR3 here is CASSLSGQGDTEAFF. For the CDR3, the DNA is TGTGCCAGCTCACTTTCGGGACAGGGGGACACTGAAGCTTTCTTT. The whole variable domain, remainder taken from reference TRBV18 and TRBJ1-1, is NAGVMQNPRHLVRRRGQEARLRCSPMKGHSHVYWYRQLPEEGLKFMVYLQKENIIDESGMPKERFSAEFPKEGPSILRIQQVVRGDSAAYFCASSLSGQGDTEAFFGQGTRLTVV.

The genes are TRBV19 and TRBJ1-6; D perhaps matches TRBD1 (5 bases). Germline loops: CDR1 LNHDA, CDR2 SQIVND (reference sequence). This CDR3 region has 17 residues. V dropped 8 bases and J dropped 1 base, with 18 bases sitting between them. For the CDR3, the DNA is TGTGCCAGTCACGGGGCCGATGGGCAGTCCTATAATTCACCCCTCCACTTT. Translated: CASHGADGQSYNSPLHF.

The V gene is TRBV4-1, the J gene TRBJ1-6; D uncertain. The CDR3 has 14 residues. V lost 1 base to trimming and J lost 11 bases, with 12 bases between them. Germline CDR1 is MGHRA and CDR2 is YSYEKL. In nucleotides, the CDR3 is TGCGCCAGCAGCCAAGTGGGAGAACAGCCACCCCTCCACTTT. Protein: CASSQVGEQPPLHF.

V is TRBV4-1 and J is TRBJ2-1, with D unclear. Per germline, CDR1 MGHRA and CDR2 YSYEKL. The CDR3 length is 14 residues. Trimming took 2 bases from V and 7 from J, leaving 12 bases between them. CDR3 sequence: CASSQPPRSNEQFF. CDR3 bases: TGCGCCAGCAGCCAACCCCCAAGGTCGAATGAGCAGTTCTTC.

V is TRBV4-1 and J is TRBJ1-5, with D tentatively TRBD1 (6 bases). CDR3 length equals 16 residues. The germline V and J ends were trimmed by 1 base and 4 bases, with 14 bases remaining between them. The germline V gene encodes CDR1 MGHRA and CDR2 YSYEKL. This CDR3 reads CASSQGGLRGNQPQHF. CDR3 in DNA: TGCGCCAGCAGCCAAGGAGGTCTCAGGGGAAATCAGCCCCAGCATTTT.

CDR3 residues: CASSHLRPTPPVDTQYF. The CDR3, as DNA: TGTGCCAGCAGCCACCTTCGGCCCACACCGCCGGTAGATACGCAGTATTTT. The genes are TRBV7-8 and TRBJ2-3; unclear D gene. The V end lost 5 bases, the J end lost 5 bases, and 23 bases lay between the germline ends. This CDR3 has 17 residues. Per the germline V gene, CDR1 is SGHVS and CDR2 is FQNEAQ.

This clone was picked up a small number of times. The genes are TRBV27 and TRBJ1-1; D gene uncertain. The V end lost 7 bases, the J end lost 5 bases, and 23 bases lay between the germline ends. This CDR3 is 16 amino acids long. From germline, CDR1 is MNHEY and CDR2 SMNVEV (reference sequence). The CDR3 loop is CASKLNIGSRWTEAFF. The CDR3 DNA reads TGTGCCAGCAAGTTAAACATTGGGTCGAGATGGACTGAAGCTTTCTTT.

The chain carries TRBV27 and TRBJ1-5, with 9 positions matching TRBD1. CDR3 length equals 15 residues. J was trimmed by 4 bases and V by 4 bases; bases with no gene match: 5. Germline-derived CDR1 and CDR2 are MNHEY and SMNVEV (reference sequence). As DNA, the CDR3 is TGTGCCAGCAGTTCCCGGGACAGGGCTAATCAGCCCCAGCATTTT. Its translation: CASSSRDRANQPQHF.

Here the CDR3 DNA reads TGTGCCAGTAGTATGTGGCAGTACAATGAGCAGTTCTTC. Its translation: CASSMWQYNEQFF. The chain employs TRBV19 and TRBJ2-1; no firm D call. Germline V gene data show CDR1 as LNHDA and CDR2 as SQIVND (reference sequence). V was trimmed by 3 bases and J by 4 bases, leaving 7 bases between them. The CDR3 loop spans 13 amino acids.